This T cell receptor beta chain comes out of a study of CD8 T cells in ankylosing spondylitis. In the case of this clonotype: The antigen is unknown.

TCRdb independently ran MiXCR on the 5' RACE reads; one entry per CDR3 protein. The table includes 220,000 or so distinct CDR3 sequences, roughly a tenth detected once. CDR3 size: 12 residues. Germline CDR1 reads MNHNY; CDR2 reads SVGAGI (reference sequence). V lost 7 bases and J 2 bases, leaving 6 bases between the germline ends. Points from the study as a whole: Disease-associated clonotypes exhibited CD8+ identity and were relatively infrequent in peripheral blood. In ankylosing spondylitis blood, a motif of fewer than 10 highly homologous TCR beta variants appeared characteristic. Significant enrichment of disease-linked clones was reported in matched ankylosing spondylitis synovial fluid. In synovial fluid and blood from reactive arthritis, some motif variants were previously reported.

The clonotype comes from a male donor with ankylosing spondylitis or in good health (not recorded which). V gene TRBV6-6 combines with J gene TRBJ1-3; D remains unclear. Material: blood, either unsorted or a sorted T cell fraction (not recorded which). The DNA of the CDR3 is TGTGCCAGCACTATTGCTGGAAACACCATATATTTT. This sequence encodes CASTIAGNTIYF.